This TCR delta chain was found in a study of γδ T cells in repeated Plasmodium falciparum infection. Study as a whole: Samples were taken at baseline, before some infections, and 21 days after each.

Study observations and caveats: Vdelta2-negative gammadelta repertoires appeared less diverse and less shared in Malian than Australian children.

Each sorted gammadelta sample had TRG and TRD chains sequenced. TCRdb used CATT to re-call clones from the multiplex PCR reads. The table includes more than 45,000 delta-chain clones, over 1.5% detected once. Trimming removed 0 bases from V and 3 bases from J; junction bases left unmatched: 20. This CDR3 is 22 amino acids long. Germline CDR1 TSWWSYY, CDR2 QGS. At least ten counts were recorded for this clone. The antigen remains unidentified. Gammadelta T cells were flow-sorted from PBMC into Vgamma9/Vdelta2+ and Vdelta2-negative populations for bulk analysis. The chain couples TRDV1 to TRDJ1; TRDD3 aligns across 12 bases. The receptor's source is a pool of human donors (malaria-infected and uninfected, not separated). Sequencing input: gamma-delta T cells from blood. The CDR3 DNA follows: TGTGCTCTTGGGGAACTGCCCAAGGCCTTCCTAGTACTGGGGGATACCCCCGATAAACTCATCTTT. Amino acid sequence: CALGELPKAFLVLGDTPDKLIF.